What follows are 28 T cell receptor beta chains derived from one specimen sequenced in a study of regulatory T cells in long-lasting Graves disease. Time point meaning: newly diagnosed GD, antithyroid drugs for less than 3 months. Generation of the TCR library employed RNA extracted from PBMCs. CDR3 regions were amplified by Arm-PCR using iRepertoire HTBI primers to build TCR beta libraries. TCRdb processed the multiplex PCR reads anew with MiXCR; each CDR3 protein has one entry. The sample yields approximately 250,000 distinct CDR3 sequences, approximately 16% seen once. The sample was peripheral blood mononuclear cells (PBMCs), taken at new diagnosis, from a patient treated with antithyroid drugs. Receptors originate from a female donor with Graves disease.

This clonotype was counted many times. The genes are TRBV7-9 and TRBJ2-1; D is unclear. V was cut by 0 bases and J by 9 bases, with 15 bases left in between. The CDR3 has 15 residues. Germline V gene lookup returns CDR1 SEHNR and CDR2 FQNEAQ (reference sequence). Here the CDR3 reads CASSLAGRLTSEQFF. The DNA of the CDR3 is TGTGCCAGCAGCTTAGCGGGAAGACTTACAAGTGAGCAGTTCTTC.

This clonotype was detected a few times. At one boundary the junction diverges from the germline segment, which might be a read error. The chain is built from TRBV24-1 and TRBJ2-3; 7 bases map to TRBD2. The germline gives CDR1 KGHDR, CDR2 SFDVKD. The CDR3 consists of 12 residues. CDR3 DNA sequence: TGTGCCACCAGTGCTTTGGGGGGGACGCGGTATTTT. Translating it yields CATSALGGTRYF.

This clonotype was found many times. The V gene is TRBV11-3, the J gene TRBJ2-5; TRBD1 matches at 7 bases. Germline CDR1 and CDR2: SGHNT and YENEEA. The CDR3 runs to 16 residues. V trimming: 3 bases; J trimming: 5 bases; junction bases outside the gene matches: 12. This CDR3 is CASSLPVRGRGETQYF. CDR3 in DNA: TGTGCCAGCAGCTTGCCCGTGAGGGGGCGCGGGGAGACCCAGTACTTC.

This clonotype was picked up a small number of times. The V call is TRBV5-6, the J call TRBJ2-7; 12 bases map to TRBD2. The trim removed 4 bases at V and 3 bases at J, leaving 5 bases unmatched. This CDR3 has 15 amino acids. CDR1 and CDR2 (germline): SGHDT, YYEEEE. The CDR3 nucleotides read TGTGCCAGCAGCGAATTGGGACTAGCGGGCTACGAGCAGTACTTC. Translation gives CASSELGLAGYEQYF.

The rearrangement joins TRBV7-2 to TRBJ1-1; maybe TRBD1 (5 bases). The V end lost 5 bases, the J end lost 0 bases, and 10 bases lay between the germline ends. The V gene's germline CDR1 is SGHTA and CDR2 FQGNSA. The CDR3 covers 14 residues. The CDR3 DNA reads TGTGCCAGCAGCCCAGGGAACATGAACACTGAAGCTTTCTTT. Amino acids: CASSPGNMNTEAFF. The full variable domain, with the rest looked up from reference TRBV7-2 and TRBJ1-1, is GAGVSQSPSNKVTEKGKDVELRCDPISGHTALYWYRQSLGQGLEFLIYFQGNSAPDKSGLPSDRFSAERTGGSVSTLTIQRTQQEDSAVYLCASSPGNMNTEAFFGQGTRLTVV.

This clonotype was counted at least ten times. The chain recombines TRBV12-3 or TRBV12-4 with TRBJ2-7, with D perhaps TRBD2 (5 bases). This CDR3 comprises 14 residues. Trimming removed 6 bases at V and 3 bases at J, with 15 bases between. CDR3 in DNA: TGTGCCAGCAGCTCCTCCGGGAACAACTACGAGCAGTACTTC. This codes for CASSSSGNNYEQYF.

In its sample, this clonotype was seen many times. CDR3 in DNA: TGCGCCAGCAGCCAAGATCCAGCGGTTTTCGGACAGGGGGCTAAAGAGCAGTACTTC. It is translated as CASSQDPAVFGQGAKEQYF. V is TRBV4-3 and J is TRBJ2-7; 11 nucleotides line up with TRBD1. Per the germline V gene, CDR1 is LGHNA and CDR2 is YSLEER. V lost 0 bases and J lost 7; bases outside the gene matches: 17. CDR3 length equals 19 residues.

This clonotype was found many times. This chain joins TRBV13 and TRBJ2-1, with D unclear. CDR1 and CDR2 (germline): PRHDT, FYEKMQ (reference sequence). This CDR3 comprises 13 residues. Between the trimmed V and J ends, which lost 7 bases and 6 bases, there was a span of 13 bases. The DNA of the CDR3 is TGTGCCAGCATGAAACCCGAATCCAATGAGCAGTTCTTC. Amino acids: CASMKPESNEQFF.

In this sample, this clonotype turned up many times. The chain employs TRBV19 and TRBJ1-2; no reliable D call. The length of the CDR3 is 12 residues. V lost 4 bases and J lost 4, with 7 bases in between. In germline, CDR1 is LNHDA, CDR2 SQIVND (reference sequence). The CDR3 is CASSNSGYGYTF. CDR3 nucleotide sequence: TGTGCCAGTAGTAACTCTGGCTATGGCTACACCTTC.

This clonotype was detected many times. J is TRBJ2-1 and V is TRBV24-1, with D perhaps matching TRBD1 (6 bases). V lost 7 bases and J lost 5, with 11 bases in between. The CDR3 is made up of 13 amino acids. Germline CDR1 KGHDR, CDR2 SFDVKD. As DNA, the CDR3 is TGTGCCACCAGGGGGGACACCAACAATGAGCAGTTCTTC. Translated, it gives CATRGDTNNEQFF.

Ten or more counts support this clonotype. This chain links TRBV6-1 with TRBJ2-1, with TRBD2 identical over 7 bases. CDR1 and CDR2 from the germline V gene are MNHNS and SASEGT. V dropped 5 bases and J dropped 0; count of bases not matched to a gene: 1. This CDR3 comprises 14 residues. The CDR3 DNA reads as TGTGCCAGCAGTAGCGGGAACTCCTACAATGAGCAGTTCTTC. Encoded protein: CASSSGNSYNEQFF.

The rearrangement joins TRBV6-1 to TRBJ2-3, with a possible D match to TRBD1 (6 bases). The CDR3 runs 12 residues. The V end was cut by 6 bases, the J end by 9 bases, with 13 bases between. Germline CDR1 is MNHNS and CDR2 is SASEGT. CDR3 sequence reads: CASRENRETQYF. The CDR3, as DNA: TGTGCCAGCAGAGAAAACAGGGAGACGCAGTATTTT.

Turning to this clonotype: With a much larger clone just one base away, this may be a read error. This chain links TRBV7-2 with TRBJ2-3, with D possibly TRBD1 on 5 matching bases. The CDR3 is made up of 15 amino acids. From germline, CDR1 is SGHTA and CDR2 FQGNSA. The CDR3 loop reads CAGSSSRQTTDTQYF. Written as DNA, the CDR3 is TGTGCCGGCAGCTCGTCGCGACAGACCACAGATACGCAGTATTTT.

This clonotype was picked up many times. The V and J genes are TRBV11-3 and TRBJ2-3; no clear D gene. The CDR3 covers 11 residues. Per germline, CDR1 SGHNT and CDR2 YENEEA. Trimming shortened V by 2 bases and J by 7 bases, and 4 bases separated the two germline ends. The CDR3 nucleotides read TGTGCCAGCAGCTTACTACATACGCAGTATTTT. It specifies CASSLLHTQYF.

This clonotype was detected many times. The chain recombines TRBV7-8 with TRBJ2-7; 7 bases line up with TRBD2. This CDR3 spans 15 amino acids. Trimming removed 5 bases from V and 2 bases from J; junction bases left unmatched: 9. Germline CDR1 SGHVS, CDR2 FQNEAQ. CDR3: CASSNRDYHTYEQYF. CDR3 in DNA: TGTGCCAGCAGCAACCGGGACTACCATACCTACGAGCAGTACTTC.

This clonotype was observed many times. The rearrangement uses TRBV19 and TRBJ1-1; D is unresolved. Germline V gives CDR1 LNHDA, CDR2 SQIVND (reference sequence). The CDR3 extends over 13 amino acids. With 9 bases removed from V and 5 bases from J, the gap between germline ends came to 16 bases. The CDR3 DNA reads as TGTGCCAGCAGCGTATCCGGAGGAACTGAAGCTTTCTTT. Translation gives CASSVSGGTEAFF. The variable domain in full, completed from reference TRBV19 and TRBJ1-1, reads DGGITQSPKYLFRKEGQNVTLSCEQNLNHDAMYWYRQDPGQGLRLIYYSQIVNDFQKGDIAEGYSVSREKKESFPLTVTSAQKNPTAFYLCASSVSGGTEAFFGQGTRLTVV.

In its sample, this clonotype was seen many times. The J gene is TRBJ1-1, the V gene TRBV20-1; D is undetermined. Germline lookup yields CDR1 DFQATT and CDR2 SNEGSKA (reference sequence). Deletions cut 2 bases from V and 6 bases from J, with 13 bases between. This CDR3 has 13 amino acids. The CDR3 sequence: CSARRAGVAEAFF. In DNA form, the CDR3 reads TGCAGTGCTAGAAGGGCCGGGGTGGCTGAAGCTTTCTTT.

This clonotype was seen at least ten times. V and J are TRBV3-1 and TRBJ2-1, with 15 bases fitting TRBD2. The DNA end is a closer match to TRBJ2-5, so the J assignment may be wrong. The V gene's germline CDR1 is LGHDT and CDR2 YNNKEL (reference sequence). CDR3 length: 16 residues. The CDR3 is CASSQPGLAGGETQYF. DNA of the CDR3: TGTGCCAGCAGCCAACCAGGACTAGCGGGAGGGGAGACCCAGTACTTC.

There are a few counts of this clonotype. This chain links TRBV18 with TRBJ1-2; no firm D call. The CDR3 is 14 residues long. Germline assignment: CDR1 KGHSH and CDR2 LQKENI. Between the trimmed V and J ends, which lost 4 bases and 7 bases, there was a span of 16 bases. The CDR3 is CASSLGFDEGGYTF. Here the CDR3 DNA reads TGTGCCAGCTCACTCGGGTTCGATGAGGGTGGCTACACCTTC.

The table lists this clonotype with a few counts. This is likely an artifact of a read error, given a far larger clone one base away. This chain joins TRBV11-2 and TRBJ1-2; D is ambiguous. The length of the CDR3 is 13 residues. CDR1 is SGHAT, CDR2 FQNNGV, per germline. CDR3 in amino acids: CSSSLGANYGYTF. The CDR3 nucleotides are TGTTCCAGCAGCTTAGGAGCTAACTATGGCTACACCTTC. Drawing the rest from reference TRBV11-2 and TRBJ1-2, the complete variable domain is EAGVAQSPRYKIIEKRQSVAFWCNPISGHATLYWYQQILGQGPKLLIQFQNNGVVDDSQLPKDRFSAERLKGVDSTLKIQPAKLEDSAVYLCSSSLGANYGYTFGSGTRLTVV.

This clonotype was found many times. The chain has TRBV4-1 and TRBJ1-2; maybe TRBD1 (5 bases). The CDR3 extends over 14 amino acids. V lost 1 base to trimming and J lost 1 base, with 7 bases between them. From germline, CDR1 is MGHRA and CDR2 YSYEKL. The DNA for the CDR3 is TGCGCCAGCAGCCAAGCCCAGGGTAACTATGGCTACACCTTC. This sequence encodes CASSQAQGNYGYTF.

This clonotype was detected ten times or more. The chain links TRBV20-1 to TRBJ1-2; perhaps TRBD1 as D (6 bases). In germline, CDR1 is DFQATT, CDR2 SNEGSKA (reference sequence). This CDR3 spans 12 amino acids. Trimming pared 5 bases from V and 5 bases from J, leaving 12 bases between. The CDR3 sequence: CSASTGRYGYTF. The CDR3 bases are TGCAGTGCTTCTACAGGGCGATATGGCTACACCTTC.

As regards this clonotype: A single base is all that separates this from a far larger clone, so a read error is likely. The chain uses TRBV29-1 and TRBJ2-1, with 8 bases identical to TRBD1. The end of the DNA is better explained by TRBJ2-5, so the J call may be wrong. The CDR3 extends over 13 amino acids. Germline CDR1 is SQVTM and CDR2 is ANQGSEA. DNA of the CDR3: TGCAGCGTTGAACAGGGGGCTGTGGGGACCCAGTACTTC. Protein: CSVEQGAVGTQYF.

Many counts were recorded for this clonotype. The chain has TRBV6-2 or TRBV6-3 and TRBJ2-5, with 7 bases fitting TRBD1. V lost 7 bases and J lost 5; bases outside the gene matches: 10. The CDR3 covers 14 residues. The V gene's germline CDR1 is MNHEY and CDR2 SVGEGT. CDR3 in amino acids: CASNPTGRGETQYF. The CDR3 DNA reads as TGTGCCAGCAATCCGACAGGGCGAGGGGAGACCCAGTACTTC.

This clonotype was seen ten or more times. This chain joins TRBV28 and TRBJ2-1; TRBD1 agrees at 7 bases. The CDR3 loop spans 14 amino acids. The ends lost 4 bases at V and 7 bases at J; junction bases unmatched: 7. The germline CDR1 and CDR2 sequences are MDHEN and SYDVKM. The CDR3 sequence: CASSSPTGFNEQFF. The CDR3 region has the DNA TGTGCCAGCAGTTCCCCGACAGGGTTTAATGAGCAGTTCTTC. Combining the CDR3 with reference TRBV28 and TRBJ2-1 gives the whole variable domain DVKVTQSSRYLVKRTGEKVFLECVQDMDHENMFWYRQDPGLGLRLIYFSYDVKMKEKGDIPEGYSVSREKKERFSLILESASTNQTSMYLCASSSPTGFNEQFFGPGTRLTVL.

This clonotype appeared many times. The rearrangement uses TRBV2 and TRBJ2-3, with D tentatively TRBD1 or TRBD2 (6 bases each). Germline V gene data show CDR1 as SNHLY and CDR2 as FYNNEI. The germline V and J ends were trimmed by 5 bases and 5 bases, with 23 bases remaining between them. CDR3 length: 17 residues. This CDR3 reads CASSPRPLGGGGDTQYF. For the CDR3, the DNA is TGTGCCAGCAGTCCTAGGCCCCTAGGCGGAGGGGGAGATACGCAGTATTTT.

The chain combines TRBV29-1 with TRBJ2-1; D call uncertain. The CDR3 extends over 13 amino acids. Germline V CDR1 and CDR2: SQVTM, ANQGSEA. The V end lost 3 bases, the J end lost 4 bases, and 10 bases lay between the germline ends. This CDR3 is CSVDLPEYNEQFF. In nucleotides, the CDR3 is TGCAGCGTTGATCTACCGGAGTACAATGAGCAGTTCTTC.

With respect to this clonotype: A much bigger clone sits one base away, suggesting this may be a read error. Written as DNA, the CDR3 is TGTGCCAGCAGCGAGGGGACGAGGGATGGCTTCACCTTC. Protein product: CASSEGTRDGFTF. The chain joins TRBV9 to TRBJ1-2; tentative D call: TRBD1 (5 bases). The CDR3 has 13 amino acids. Looked up from germline, CDR1 is SGDLS and CDR2 is YYNGEE.